The subject of this entry is one TCR beta chain. Germline-derived CDR1 and CDR2 are SGHDN and FVKESK. V dropped 4 bases and J dropped 0 bases, with 12 bases sitting between them. The CDR3 length is 15 residues. Here immunoSEQ multiplex PCR was the method, and the copy in TCRdb shows in-frame clones only, minus some. The profile shows approximately 110,000 clones, roughly 80% of them singletons. This sample was taken from a study of radiation and T cells in renal cell carcinoma. Noted time point: baseline pretreatment blood. The treatment was: 15 Gy SBRT to primary tumor, nephrectomy 4 weeks later. The receptor was isolated from a woman between 55 and 75 years old with renal cell carcinoma. Sequencing used blood, obtained from a patient whose treatment included radiotherapy and nephrectomy. V is TRBV14 and J is TRBJ1-2; D is perhaps TRBD1 (5 bases). This chain's CDR3 is CASSPWGVANYGYTF. The CDR3 DNA reads as TGTGCCAGCAGCCCGTGGGGGGTAGCTAACTATGGCTACACCTTC.